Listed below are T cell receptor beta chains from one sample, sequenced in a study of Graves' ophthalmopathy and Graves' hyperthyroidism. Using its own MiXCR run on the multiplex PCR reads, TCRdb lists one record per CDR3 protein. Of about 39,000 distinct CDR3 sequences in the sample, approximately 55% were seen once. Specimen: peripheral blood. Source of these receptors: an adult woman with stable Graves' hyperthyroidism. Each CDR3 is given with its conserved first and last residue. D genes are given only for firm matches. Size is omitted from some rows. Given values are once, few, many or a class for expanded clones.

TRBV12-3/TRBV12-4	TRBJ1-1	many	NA	CASRETLSSAEAFF	TGTGCCAGCAGGGAGACACTATCTTCCGCTGAAGCTTTCTTT
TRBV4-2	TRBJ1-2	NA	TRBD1	CASSQDLGTGGAGVYGYTF	TGTGCCAGCAGCCAAGATTTGGGGACAGGGGGCGCGGGGGTCTATGGCTACACCTTC
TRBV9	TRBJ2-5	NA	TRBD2	CASSQDDAGLAGGGETQYF	TGTGCCAGCAGCCAAGATGATGCAGGGCTAGCGGGAGGGGGTGAGACCCAGTACTTC
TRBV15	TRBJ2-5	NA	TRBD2	CATSITSGWETQYF	TGTGCCACCAGCATTACTAGCGGTTGGGAGACCCAGTACTTC
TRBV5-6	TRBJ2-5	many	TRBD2	CASSSGLAGNQETQYF	TGTGCCAGCAGCTCCGGACTAGCGGGCAATCAAGAGACCCAGTACTTC
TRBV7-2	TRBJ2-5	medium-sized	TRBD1	CASSTQGATGETQYF	TGTGCCAGCAGCACACAGGGGGCGACGGGTGAGACCCAGTACTTC
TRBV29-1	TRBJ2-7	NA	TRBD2	CSGEGMATAYEQYF	TGCAGCGGGGAGGGGATGGCAACAGCCTACGAGCAGTACTTC
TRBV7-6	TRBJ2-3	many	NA	CASSVLGQRTDTQYF	TGTGCCAGCAGCGTCCTCGGCCAGCGCACAGATACGCAGTATTTT
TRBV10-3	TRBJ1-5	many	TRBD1	CAISGTGYGNQPQHF	TGTGCCATCAGTGGGACAGGGTACGGCAATCAGCCCCAGCATTTT
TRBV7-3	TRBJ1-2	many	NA	CASSLTGTGLGGYTF	TGTGCCAGCAGCTTAACAGGAACAGGGCTTGGGGGCTACACCTTC
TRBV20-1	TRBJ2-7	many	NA	CSARDPKGISGSYEQYF	TGCAGTGCTAGAGATCCGAAAGGGATTAGCGGAAGCTACGAGCAGTACTTC
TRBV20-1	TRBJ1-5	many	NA	CSAPVAGGNQPQHF	TGCAGTGCTCCCGTAGCGGGGGGAAATCAGCCCCAGCATTTT
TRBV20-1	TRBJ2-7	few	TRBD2	CSARGTSGGREQYF	TGCAGTGCTCGCGGGACTAGCGGGGGACGCGAGCAGTACTTC
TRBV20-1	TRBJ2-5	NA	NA	CSAPVGAETQYF	TGCAGTGCCCCTGTGGGCGCGGAGACCCAGTACTTC
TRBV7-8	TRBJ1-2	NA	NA	CASSLGLNYGYAF	TGTGCCAGCAGCTTGGGTTTAAACTATGGCTACGCCTTC
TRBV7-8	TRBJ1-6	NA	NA	CASSLVGASAPLHF	TGTGCCAGCAGCTTAGTCGGGGCCTCTGCACCCCTCCACTTT
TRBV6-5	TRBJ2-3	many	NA	CASRGRATDTQYF	TGTGCCAGCAGGGGGAGAGCCACAGATACGCAGTATTTT
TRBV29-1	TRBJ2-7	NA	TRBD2	CSVRTSGRADEQYF	TGCAGCGTTCGGACTAGCGGGAGGGCCGACGAGCAGTACTTC
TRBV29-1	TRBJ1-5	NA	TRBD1	CSGGTGQPQHF	TGCAGCGGTGGGACAGGGCAGCCCCAGCATTTT
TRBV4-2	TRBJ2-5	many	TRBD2	CASSQGLAGDEKTQYF	TGTGCCAGCAGCCAAGGACTAGCGGGAGATGAGAAGACCCAGTACTTC
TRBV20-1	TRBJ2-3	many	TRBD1	CSARSTGVTQYF	TGCAGTGCTAGATCAACAGGGGTGACGCAGTATTTT
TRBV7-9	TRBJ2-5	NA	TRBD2	CASSLSSGSGETQYF	TGTGCCAGCAGCCTATCTAGCGGGAGTGGGGAGACCCAGTACTTC
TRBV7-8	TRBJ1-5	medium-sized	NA	CASSFSPAQPQHF	TGTGCCAGCAGCTTTTCCCCCGCTCAGCCCCAGCATTTT
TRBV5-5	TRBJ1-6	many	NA	CASSFWATDNSPLHF	TGTGCCAGCAGCTTTTGGGCGACAGATAATTCACCCCTCCACTTT
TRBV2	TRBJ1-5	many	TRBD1	CASNPTGNQPQHF	TGTGCCAGCAATCCGACAGGGAATCAGCCCCAGCATTTT
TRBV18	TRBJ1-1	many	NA	CASSPQGRNTEAFF	TGTGCCAGCTCGCCTCAGGGCAGGAACACTGAAGCTTTCTTT
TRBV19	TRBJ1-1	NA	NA	CASRPGGYTEAFF	TGTGCCAGCAGACCCGGCGGGTACACTGAAGCTTTCTTT
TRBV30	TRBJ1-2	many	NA	CAWSNLYGYTF	TGTGCCTGGAGTAACCTCTATGGCTACACCTTC
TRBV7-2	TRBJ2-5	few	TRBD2	CVSSLAGGQETQYF	TGTGTCAGCAGCTTAGCGGGGGGACAAGAGACCCAGTACTTC
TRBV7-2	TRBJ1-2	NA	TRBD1	CASSTGGTANYGYTF	TGTGCCAGCAGCACGGGTGGGACAGCCAACTATGGCTACACCTTC
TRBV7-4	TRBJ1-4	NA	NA	CASSFGSLTGEELFF	TGTGCCAGCAGCTTCGGGTCTTTGACGGGGGAAGAACTGTTTTTT
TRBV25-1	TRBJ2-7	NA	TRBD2	CASSEWGTSGADEQYF	TGTGCCAGCAGTGAATGGGGGACTAGCGGGGCTGACGAGCAGTACTTC
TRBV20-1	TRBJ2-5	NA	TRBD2	CSARGTSGRKYF	TGCAGTGCTAGGGGAACTAGCGGGAGAAAGTACTTC
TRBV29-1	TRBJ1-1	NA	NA	CSVAQGTEAFF	TGCAGCGTTGCCCAGGGCACTGAAGCTTTCTTT
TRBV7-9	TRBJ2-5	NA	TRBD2	CASSPRTSGTPGETQYF	TGTGCCAGCAGCCCCAGGACTAGCGGGACTCCGGGAGAGACCCAGTACTTC
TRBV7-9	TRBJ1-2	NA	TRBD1	CASSPTGTVGGYTF	TGTGCCAGCAGCCCAACCGGGACAGTGGGTGGCTACACCTTC
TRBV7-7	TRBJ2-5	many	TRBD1	CASSSQGLETQYF	TGTGCTAGCAGCTCACAGGGGTTAGAGACCCAGTACTTC
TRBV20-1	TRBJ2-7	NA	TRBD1	CSASLQGAGGPSNEQYF	TGCAGTGCTTCTTTACAGGGGGCGGGTGGGCCTTCGAACGAGCAGTACTTC
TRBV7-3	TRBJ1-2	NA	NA	CASSLRDGYTF	TGTGCCAGCAGCTTAAGGGACGGCTACACCTTC
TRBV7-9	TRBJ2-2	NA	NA	CASSLGSNTGELFF	TGTGCCAGCAGCTTGGGTTCGAACACCGGGGAGCTGTTTTTT
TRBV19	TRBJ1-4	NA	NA	CASSVGGGAANEKLFF	TGTGCCAGTAGTGTAGGCGGGGGCGCGGCTAATGAAAAACTGTTTTTT
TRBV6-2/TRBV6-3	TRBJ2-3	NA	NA	CASRTVDTQYF	TGTGCCAGCAGGACGGTAGATACGCAGTATTTT
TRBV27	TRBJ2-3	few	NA	CASSRDGQRGTDTQYF	TGTGCCAGCAGTCGGGACGGCCAAAGGGGCACAGATACGCAGTATTTT
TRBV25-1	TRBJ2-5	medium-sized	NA	CASSPGGKETQYF	TGTGCCAGCAGTCCAGGCGGTAAAGAGACCCAGTACTTC
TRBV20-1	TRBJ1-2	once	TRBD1	CSAIRTGEDYGYTF	TGCAGTGCAATAAGGACAGGGGAAGACTATGGCTACACCTTC
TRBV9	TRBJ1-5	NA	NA	CASSAGTSNQPQHF	TGTGCCAGCAGCGCCGGGACTAGCAATCAGCCCCAGCATTTT
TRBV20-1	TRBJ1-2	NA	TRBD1	CSVTSGRQGRGYTF	TGCAGTGTCACTAGCGGGAGACAGGGCAGGGGCTACACCTTC
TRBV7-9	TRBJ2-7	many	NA	CASSLGTPLSEQYF	TGTGCCAGCAGCTTAGGGACACCCCTCTCGGAGCAGTACTTC
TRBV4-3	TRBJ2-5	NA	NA	CASSQGGQTQYF	TGCGCCAGCAGCCAAGGAGGACAGACCCAGTACTTC
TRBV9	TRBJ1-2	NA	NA	CASSVVPRTVYGYTF	TGTGCCAGCAGCGTAGTCCCAAGGACAGTCTATGGCTACACCTTC
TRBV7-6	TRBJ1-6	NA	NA	CASSPSAINSPPHF	TGTGCCAGCAGCCCGTCGGCTATCAATTCACCCCCTCACTTT
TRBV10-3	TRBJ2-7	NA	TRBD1	CAISVASGQGGYEQYF	TGTGCCATCAGTGTGGCATCGGGACAGGGAGGCTACGAGCAGTACTTC